A selection of T cell receptor beta chains follows, all from one sample in a study of blood T cell repertoires in COVID-19. TCRdb's copy holds only in-frame clones and misses some; the assay was immunoSEQ multiplex PCR. The repertoire holds around 40,000 clones, with 70% to 80% as singletons. Sequences were obtained from peripheral blood. Every receptor here comes from a man aged 65-85 years with acute or convalescent COVID-19. CDR3s include the opening cysteine and the closing phenylalanine or tryptophan. D genes are given only for firm matches. Size is omitted from some rows. Given values are once, few, many or a class for expanded clones.

D gene: TRBD1
V gene: TRBV11-2
CDR3 length: 13
J gene: TRBJ2-7
clone size: few
CDR3 protein: CASSPGQAYEQYF
CDR3 DNA: TGTGCCAGCAGCCCTGGACAGGCCTACGAGCAGTACTTC

D gene: TRBD1
V gene: TRBV9
CDR3 length: 12
J gene: TRBJ1-2
clone size: NA
CDR3 protein: CASSVQGEGYTF
CDR3 DNA: TGTGCCAGCAGCGTCCAGGGGGAAGGCTACACCTTC

D gene: NA
V gene: TRBV5-6
CDR3 length: 14
J gene: TRBJ2-2
clone size: NA
CDR3 protein: CASSLQGNTGELFF
CDR3 DNA: TGTGCCAGCAGCTTACAGGGGAACACCGGGGAGCTGTTTTTT

D gene: NA
V gene: TRBV4-1
CDR3 length: 16
J gene: TRBJ2-1
clone size: NA
CDR3 protein: CASSLTDIALYNEQFF
CDR3 DNA: TGCGCCAGCAGCCTGACGGACATCGCCCTCTACAATGAGCAGTTCTTC

D gene: NA
V gene: TRBV3-1/TRBV3-2
CDR3 length: 13
J gene: TRBJ1-2
clone size: NA
CDR3 protein: CASSSTGGNGYTF
CDR3 DNA: TGTGCCAGCAGCTCAACTGGGGGGAATGGCTACACCTTC

D gene: NA
V gene: TRBV19
CDR3 length: 13
J gene: TRBJ2-7
clone size: NA
CDR3 protein: CASSIGESYEQYF
CDR3 DNA: TGTGCCAGTAGTATAGGGGAGTCCTACGAGCAGTACTTC

D gene: TRBD2
V gene: TRBV28
CDR3 length: 16
J gene: TRBJ2-1
clone size: NA
CDR3 protein: CASSSPAGLADNEQFF
CDR3 DNA: TGTGCCAGCAGTTCCCCCGCGGGACTAGCGGACAATGAGCAGTTCTTC

D gene: NA
V gene: TRBV24-1
CDR3 length: 15
J gene: TRBJ2-5
clone size: NA
CDR3 protein: CATSDPRTGIGTQYF
CDR3 DNA: TGTGCCACCAGTGACCCCCGCACAGGGATTGGGACCCAGTACTTC

D gene: TRBD1
V gene: TRBV6-1
CDR3 length: 15
J gene: TRBJ1-5
clone size: NA
CDR3 protein: CASSPGQGSNQPQHF
CDR3 DNA: TGTGCCAGCAGTCCCGGACAGGGGAGCAATCAGCCCCAGCATTTT

D gene: TRBD1
V gene: TRBV12-3/TRBV12-4
CDR3 length: 13
J gene: TRBJ1-2
clone size: NA
CDR3 protein: CASSDRVLRGYTF
CDR3 DNA: TGTGCCAGCAGTGACAGGGTCTTGCGCGGCTACACCTTC

D gene: NA
V gene: TRBV19
CDR3 length: 14
J gene: TRBJ1-1
clone size: NA
CDR3 protein: CASSIGAGNTEAFF
CDR3 DNA: TGTGCCAGTAGTATAGGGGCGGGGAACACTGAAGCTTTCTTT

D gene: NA
V gene: TRBV5-6
CDR3 length: 14
J gene: TRBJ2-7
clone size: once
CDR3 protein: CASSLGLLAYEQYF
CDR3 DNA: TGTGCCAGCAGCTTGGGTCTTCTAGCCTACGAGCAGTACTTC

D gene: NA
V gene: TRBV2
CDR3 length: 14
J gene: TRBJ2-2
clone size: NA
CDR3 protein: CASSYERNTGELFF
CDR3 DNA: TGTGCCAGCAGTTATGAGCGGAACACCGGGGAGCTGTTTTTT

D gene: TRBD1
V gene: TRBV28
CDR3 length: 13
J gene: TRBJ2-1
clone size: NA
CDR3 protein: CASRSGQGNEQFF
CDR3 DNA: TGTGCCAGCAGATCGGGACAGGGCAATGAGCAGTTCTTC

D gene: TRBD2
V gene: TRBV15
CDR3 length: 18
J gene: TRBJ2-2
clone size: NA
CDR3 protein: CATSRDPLAGGNTGELFF
CDR3 DNA: TGTGCCACCAGCAGAGATCCCCTAGCGGGAGGGAACACCGGGGAGCTGTTTTTT

D gene: NA
V gene: TRBV28
CDR3 length: 12
J gene: TRBJ2-2
clone size: NA
CDR3 protein: CASGGATGELFF
CDR3 DNA: TGTGCCAGCGGAGGGGCCACCGGGGAGCTGTTTTTT

D gene: TRBD1
V gene: TRBV5-6
CDR3 length: 15
J gene: TRBJ2-7
clone size: NA
CDR3 protein: CASSATGTGYYEQYF
CDR3 DNA: TGTGCCAGCAGCGCTACCGGGACAGGGTACTACGAGCAGTACTTC

D gene: TRBD1
V gene: TRBV5-1
CDR3 length: 17
J gene: TRBJ1-3
clone size: NA
CDR3 protein: CASSLGTGGFSGNTIYF
CDR3 DNA: TGCGCCAGCAGCTTGGGGACAGGGGGCTTCTCTGGAAACACCATATATTTT

D gene: TRBD1
V gene: TRBV13
CDR3 length: 16
J gene: TRBJ1-4
clone size: NA
CDR3 protein: CASSSSTGGLAEKLFF
CDR3 DNA: TGTGCCAGCAGCTCATCGACAGGGGGGCTAGCCGAAAAACTGTTTTTT

D gene: NA
V gene: TRBV2
CDR3 length: 14
J gene: TRBJ2-2
clone size: NA
CDR3 protein: CASSGGGGGGELFF
CDR3 DNA: TGTGCCAGCAGTGGAGGAGGGGGGGGCGGGGAGCTGTTTTTT

D gene: NA
V gene: TRBV12-3/TRBV12-4
CDR3 length: 13
J gene: TRBJ2-6
clone size: NA
CDR3 protein: CASSPQGANVLTF
CDR3 DNA: TGTGCCAGCAGTCCCCAGGGGGCCAACGTCCTGACTTTC

D gene: NA
V gene: TRBV5-1
CDR3 length: 13
J gene: TRBJ1-1
clone size: NA
CDR3 protein: CASSSRLSTEAFF
CDR3 DNA: TGCGCCAGCAGCTCGCGGTTGAGCACTGAAGCTTTCTTT

D gene: NA
V gene: TRBV15
CDR3 length: 15
J gene: TRBJ2-1
clone size: NA
CDR3 protein: CATRREARPLDEQFF
CDR3 DNA: TGTGCCACCAGAAGAGAGGCCCGCCCATTGGATGAGCAGTTCTTC

D gene: NA
V gene: TRBV12-3/TRBV12-4
CDR3 length: 13
J gene: TRBJ2-1
clone size: NA
CDR3 protein: CASSVLDYNEQFF
CDR3 DNA: TGTGCCAGCAGTGTACTAGATTACAATGAGCAGTTCTTC

D gene: TRBD1
V gene: TRBV5-4
CDR3 length: 14
J gene: TRBJ1-2
clone size: NA
CDR3 protein: CASSLQGAVDGYTF
CDR3 DNA: TGTGCCAGCAGCTTGCAGGGGGCAGTCGATGGCTACACCTTC

D gene: TRBD1
V gene: TRBV5-1
CDR3 length: 15
J gene: TRBJ2-5
clone size: NA
CDR3 protein: CASSTRQGAGETQYF
CDR3 DNA: TGCGCCAGCAGCACTCGACAGGGGGCAGGAGAGACCCAGTACTTC

D gene: NA
V gene: TRBV27
CDR3 length: 15
J gene: TRBJ1-4
clone size: NA
CDR3 protein: CASSNQGWANEKLFF
CDR3 DNA: TGTGCCAGCAGCAACCAGGGGTGGGCTAATGAAAAACTGTTTTTT

D gene: NA
V gene: TRBV30
CDR3 length: 15
J gene: TRBJ1-4
clone size: NA
CDR3 protein: CASLGGRATNEKLFF
CDR3 DNA: TGTGCCTCCCTCGGGGGGCGGGCAACTAATGAAAAACTGTTTTTT

D gene: TRBD1
V gene: TRBV10-1
CDR3 length: 15
J gene: TRBJ2-7
clone size: few
CDR3 protein: CASSETTGTSYEQYF
CDR3 DNA: TGCGCCAGCAGTGAGACGACAGGGACCTCCTACGAGCAGTACTTC

D gene: NA
V gene: TRBV28
CDR3 length: 14
J gene: TRBJ2-3
clone size: NA
CDR3 protein: CATNGAGPTDTQYF
CDR3 DNA: TGTGCCACAAATGGGGCAGGGCCAACAGATACGCAGTATTTT

D gene: NA
V gene: TRBV7-9
CDR3 length: 14
J gene: TRBJ2-7
clone size: few
CDR3 protein: CASSFGQGLDEQYF
CDR3 DNA: TGTGCCAGCAGCTTTGGGCAGGGATTGGATGAGCAGTACTTC

D gene: TRBD2
V gene: TRBV27
CDR3 length: 16
J gene: TRBJ2-1
clone size: NA
CDR3 protein: CASSPPRVAGANEQFF
CDR3 DNA: TGTGCCAGCAGTCCACCCCGGGTAGCGGGAGCGAATGAGCAGTTCTTC

D gene: TRBD1
V gene: TRBV18
CDR3 length: 16
J gene: TRBJ2-5
clone size: few
CDR3 protein: CASSPLGQGAQETQYF
CDR3 DNA: TGTGCCAGCTCACCATTAGGCCAGGGGGCACAAGAGACCCAGTACTTC

D gene: TRBD2
V gene: TRBV11-1
CDR3 length: 16
J gene: TRBJ2-1
clone size: NA
CDR3 protein: CASSPRGKAGSIEQFF
CDR3 DNA: TGTGCCAGCAGCCCGCGGGGGAAGGCGGGAAGTATTGAGCAGTTCTTC

D gene: TRBD1
V gene: TRBV6-1
CDR3 length: 14
J gene: TRBJ1-2
clone size: NA
CDR3 protein: CASSKTGANYGYTF
CDR3 DNA: TGTGCCAGCAGTAAGACAGGGGCTAACTATGGCTACACCTTC

D gene: NA
V gene: TRBV11-3
CDR3 length: 16
J gene: TRBJ1-5
clone size: NA
CDR3 protein: CASSRNLGAINQPQHF
CDR3 DNA: TGTGCCAGCAGTCGGAACCTTGGGGCAATCAATCAGCCCCAGCATTTT

D gene: TRBD1
V gene: TRBV20-1
CDR3 length: 11
J gene: TRBJ2-7
clone size: NA
CDR3 protein: CSADRSYEQYF
CDR3 DNA: TGCAGTGCGGACAGGTCCTACGAGCAGTACTTC

D gene: TRBD1
V gene: TRBV28
CDR3 length: 14
J gene: TRBJ1-2
clone size: NA
CDR3 protein: CASSSGGQHYGYTF
CDR3 DNA: TGTGCCAGCAGTTCCGGGGGACAGCACTATGGCTACACCTTC

D gene: NA
V gene: TRBV7-2
CDR3 length: 15
J gene: TRBJ1-6
clone size: once
CDR3 protein: CASSLRQAYNSPLHF
CDR3 DNA: TGTGCCAGCAGCTTACGACAGGCCTATAATTCACCCCTCCACTTT

D gene: TRBD2
V gene: TRBV28
CDR3 length: 14
J gene: TRBJ2-2
clone size: NA
CDR3 protein: CASSSAGDTGELFF
CDR3 DNA: TGTGCCAGCAGCTCAGCGGGAGACACCGGGGAGCTGTTTTTT

D gene: NA
V gene: TRBV21-1
CDR3 length: 18
J gene: TRBJ1-5
clone size: once
CDR3 protein: CASSKSTYRGSSNQPQHF
CDR3 DNA: TGTGCCAGCAGCAAAAGTACCTACAGGGGGTCGAGCAATCAGCCCCAGCATTTT

D gene: NA
V gene: TRBV19
CDR3 length: 13
J gene: TRBJ2-5
clone size: NA
CDR3 protein: CASSGTGLETQYF
CDR3 DNA: TGTGCCAGTAGTGGTACAGGGCTAGAGACCCAGTACTTC

D gene: TRBD1
V gene: TRBV6-2/TRBV6-3
CDR3 length: 16
J gene: TRBJ1-6
clone size: NA
CDR3 protein: CASSYSPGQYNSPLHF
CDR3 DNA: TGTGCCAGCAGTTACTCTCCGGGACAGTATAATTCACCCCTCCACTTT

D gene: TRBD1
V gene: TRBV10-3
CDR3 length: 14
J gene: TRBJ2-5
clone size: NA
CDR3 protein: CAIRTQGPQETQYF
CDR3 DNA: TGTGCCATCAGGACACAGGGGCCCCAAGAGACCCAGTACTTC

D gene: NA
V gene: TRBV27
CDR3 length: 16
J gene: TRBJ2-7
clone size: NA
CDR3 protein: CASSSARTARPYEQYF
CDR3 DNA: TGTGCCAGCAGCTCAGCTCGGACAGCCCGTCCCTACGAGCAGTACTTC

D gene: NA
V gene: TRBV19
CDR3 length: 12
J gene: TRBJ1-4
clone size: NA
CDR3 protein: CASSNSLEKLFF
CDR3 DNA: TGTGCCAGTAGTAATTCCCTCGAAAAACTGTTTTTT

D gene: NA
V gene: TRBV2
CDR3 length: 13
J gene: TRBJ1-3
clone size: NA
CDR3 protein: CASSDQVGNTIYF
CDR3 DNA: TGTGCCAGCAGTGACCAGGTTGGAAACACCATATATTTT

D gene: TRBD2
V gene: TRBV5-1
CDR3 length: 16
J gene: TRBJ2-1
clone size: NA
CDR3 protein: CASSLASGRVYNEQFF
CDR3 DNA: TGCGCCAGCAGCTTGGCTAGCGGGAGGGTCTACAATGAGCAGTTCTTC

D gene: NA
V gene: TRBV27
CDR3 length: 13
J gene: TRBJ2-2
clone size: NA
CDR3 protein: CASRPRLTGELFF
CDR3 DNA: TGTGCCAGCAGGCCGAGACTTACCGGGGAGCTGTTTTTT

D gene: NA
V gene: TRBV24-1
CDR3 length: 13
J gene: TRBJ2-7
clone size: NA
CDR3 protein: CATSDQDSYEQYF
CDR3 DNA: TGTGCCACCAGTGATCAAGACAGCTACGAGCAGTACTTC

D gene: NA
V gene: TRBV20-1
CDR3 length: 15
J gene: TRBJ2-3
clone size: NA
CDR3 protein: CSASAGAGRMDTQYF
CDR3 DNA: TGCAGTGCTAGTGCAGGGGCCGGTCGAATGGATACGCAGTATTTT

D gene: TRBD2
V gene: TRBV4-3
CDR3 length: 19
J gene: TRBJ2-2
clone size: NA
CDR3 protein: CASSQGPGLAELGTGELFF
CDR3 DNA: TGCGCCAGCAGCCAAGGGCCGGGACTAGCGGAGCTAGGCACCGGGGAGCTGTTTTTT

D gene: NA
V gene: TRBV28
CDR3 length: 13
J gene: TRBJ1-2
clone size: NA
CDR3 protein: CATTQGSPYGYTF
CDR3 DNA: TGTGCCACCACCCAGGGATCCCCTTATGGCTACACCTTC

D gene: NA
V gene: TRBV6-5
CDR3 length: 15
J gene: TRBJ1-4
clone size: NA
CDR3 protein: CASSRLVATNEKLFF
CDR3 DNA: TGTGCCAGCAGTCGCCTAGTTGCAACTAATGAAAAACTGTTTTTT

D gene: NA
V gene: TRBV18
CDR3 length: 17
J gene: TRBJ1-6
clone size: NA
CDR3 protein: CASSPARAQAYNSPLHF
CDR3 DNA: TGTGCCAGCTCACCTGCCAGGGCCCAGGCATATAATTCACCCCTCCACTTT

D gene: NA
V gene: TRBV21-1
CDR3 length: 13
J gene: TRBJ2-7
clone size: NA
CDR3 protein: CASSGSLSYEQYF
CDR3 DNA: TGTGCCAGCAGTGGATCACTAAGCTACGAGCAGTACTTC

D gene: TRBD2
V gene: TRBV4-3
CDR3 length: 16
J gene: TRBJ2-7
clone size: NA
CDR3 protein: CASSQEWLAGVYEQYF
CDR3 DNA: TGCGCCAGCAGCCAAGAATGGCTAGCGGGAGTTTACGAGCAGTACTTC

D gene: NA
V gene: TRBV6-1
CDR3 length: 16
J gene: TRBJ1-6
clone size: NA
CDR3 protein: CASSEAGHGGYSPLHF
CDR3 DNA: TGTGCCAGCAGTGAAGCGGGCCACGGGGGTTATTCACCCCTCCACTTT

D gene: NA
V gene: TRBV7-9
CDR3 length: 13
J gene: TRBJ2-5
clone size: NA
CDR3 protein: CASSSRDSETQYF
CDR3 DNA: TGTGCCAGCAGCTCCCGGGACTCGGAGACCCAGTACTTC

D gene: TRBD1
V gene: TRBV6-5
CDR3 length: 12
J gene: TRBJ1-1
clone size: NA
CDR3 protein: CASRRDSREAFF
CDR3 DNA: TGTGCCAGCAGGAGGGACAGCCGTGAAGCTTTCTTT